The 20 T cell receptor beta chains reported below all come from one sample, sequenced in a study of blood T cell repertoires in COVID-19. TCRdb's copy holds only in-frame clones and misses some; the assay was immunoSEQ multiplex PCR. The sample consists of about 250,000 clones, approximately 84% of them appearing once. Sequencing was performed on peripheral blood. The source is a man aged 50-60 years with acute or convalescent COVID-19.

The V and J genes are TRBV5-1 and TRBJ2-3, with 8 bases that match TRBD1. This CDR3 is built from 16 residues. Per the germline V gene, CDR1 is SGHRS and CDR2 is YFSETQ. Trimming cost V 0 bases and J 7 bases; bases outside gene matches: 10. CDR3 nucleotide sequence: TGCGCCAGCAGCTTGGCCGGGACAGGAATATCAAATACGCAGTATTTT. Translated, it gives CASSLAGTGISNTQYF.

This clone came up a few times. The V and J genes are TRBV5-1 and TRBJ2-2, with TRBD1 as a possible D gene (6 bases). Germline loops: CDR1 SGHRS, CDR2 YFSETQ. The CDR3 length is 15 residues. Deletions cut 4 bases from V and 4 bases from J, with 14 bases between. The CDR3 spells CASSLQGYGTGELFF. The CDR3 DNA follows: TGCGCCAGCAGCCTCCAGGGGTATGGCACCGGGGAGCTGTTTTTT.

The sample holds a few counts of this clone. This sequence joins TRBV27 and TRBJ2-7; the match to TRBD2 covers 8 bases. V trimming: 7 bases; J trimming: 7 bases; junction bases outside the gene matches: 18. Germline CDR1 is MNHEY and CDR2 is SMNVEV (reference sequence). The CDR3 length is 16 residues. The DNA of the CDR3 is TGTGCCAGCACCCTTACCTCGACTAGCGCCAACTATGAGCAGTACTTC. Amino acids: CASTLTSTSANYEQYF.

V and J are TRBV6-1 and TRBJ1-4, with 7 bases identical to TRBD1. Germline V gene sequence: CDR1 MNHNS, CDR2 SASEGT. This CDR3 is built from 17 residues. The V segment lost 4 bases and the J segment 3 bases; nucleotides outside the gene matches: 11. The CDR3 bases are TGTGCCAGCAGTGGCGGACCAGGGGGGCGGCCTAATGAAAAACTGTTTTTT. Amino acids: CASSGGPGGRPNEKLFF.

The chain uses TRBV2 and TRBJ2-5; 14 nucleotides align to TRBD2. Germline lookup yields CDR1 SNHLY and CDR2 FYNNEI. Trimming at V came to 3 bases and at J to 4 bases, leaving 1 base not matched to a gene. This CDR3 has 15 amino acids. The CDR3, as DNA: TGTGCCAGCAGTGAGGGGACTAGCGGGAGAGAGACCCAGTACTTC. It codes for CASSEGTSGRETQYF.

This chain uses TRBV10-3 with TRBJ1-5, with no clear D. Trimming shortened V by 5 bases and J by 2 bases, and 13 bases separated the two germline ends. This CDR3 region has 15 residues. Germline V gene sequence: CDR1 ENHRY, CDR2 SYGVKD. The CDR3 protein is CAISQSNGGNQPQHF. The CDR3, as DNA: TGTGCCATCAGTCAATCAAACGGGGGCAATCAGCCCCAGCATTTT.

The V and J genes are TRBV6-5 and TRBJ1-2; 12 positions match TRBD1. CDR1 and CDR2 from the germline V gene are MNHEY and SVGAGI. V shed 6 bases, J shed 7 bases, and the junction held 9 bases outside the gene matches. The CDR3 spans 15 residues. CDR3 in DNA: TGTGCCAGCAGCTACGGGGGACAGGGGGCTGGTGGCTACACCTTC. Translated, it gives CASSYGGQGAGGYTF.

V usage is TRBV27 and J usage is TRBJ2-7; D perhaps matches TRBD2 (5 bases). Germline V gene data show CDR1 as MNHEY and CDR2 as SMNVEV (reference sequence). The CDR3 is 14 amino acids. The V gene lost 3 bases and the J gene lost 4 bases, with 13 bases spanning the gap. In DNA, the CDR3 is TGTGCCAGCAGTTTTAGCAGCGGAGGTTACGAGCAGTACTTC. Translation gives CASSFSSGGYEQYF.

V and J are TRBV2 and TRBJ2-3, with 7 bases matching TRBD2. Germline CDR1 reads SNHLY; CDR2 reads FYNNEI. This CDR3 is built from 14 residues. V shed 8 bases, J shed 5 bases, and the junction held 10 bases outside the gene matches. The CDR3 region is CASVAGESGDTQYF. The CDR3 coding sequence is TGTGCCAGCGTGGCGGGAGAGAGTGGAGATACGCAGTATTTT.

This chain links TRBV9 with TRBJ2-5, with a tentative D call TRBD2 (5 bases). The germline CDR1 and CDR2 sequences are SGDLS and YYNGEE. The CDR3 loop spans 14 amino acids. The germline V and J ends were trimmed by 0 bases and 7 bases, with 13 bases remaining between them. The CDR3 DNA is TGTGCCAGCAGCGTAGTTGGGTACGAGGGGACCCAGTACTTC. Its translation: CASSVVGYEGTQYF.

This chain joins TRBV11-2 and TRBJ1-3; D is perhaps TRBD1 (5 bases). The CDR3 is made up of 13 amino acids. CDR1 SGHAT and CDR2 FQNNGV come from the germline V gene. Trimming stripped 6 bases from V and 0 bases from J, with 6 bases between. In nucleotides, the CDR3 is TGTGCCAGCAGGGGGCTCTCTGGAAACACCATATATTTT. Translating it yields CASRGLSGNTIYF.

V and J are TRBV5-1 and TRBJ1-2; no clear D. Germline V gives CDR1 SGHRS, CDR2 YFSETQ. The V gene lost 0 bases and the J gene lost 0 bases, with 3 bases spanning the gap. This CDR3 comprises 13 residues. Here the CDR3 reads CASSLGANYGYTF. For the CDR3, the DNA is TGCGCCAGCAGCTTGGGAGCTAACTATGGCTACACCTTC.

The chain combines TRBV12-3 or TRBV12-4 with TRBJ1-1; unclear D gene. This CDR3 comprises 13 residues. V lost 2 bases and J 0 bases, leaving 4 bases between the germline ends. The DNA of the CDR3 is TGTGCCAGCAGTTTACAGATGAACACTGAAGCTTTCTTT. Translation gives CASSLQMNTEAFF.

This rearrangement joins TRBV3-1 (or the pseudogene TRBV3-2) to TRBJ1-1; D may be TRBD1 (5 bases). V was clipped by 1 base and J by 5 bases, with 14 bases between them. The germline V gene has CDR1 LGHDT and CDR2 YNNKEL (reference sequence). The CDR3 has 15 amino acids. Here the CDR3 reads CASSQATGDRTEAFF. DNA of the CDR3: TGTGCCAGCAGCCAAGCTACGGGGGATCGGACTGAAGCTTTCTTT.

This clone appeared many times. CDR3 sequence reads: CASSSGQIRGYTF. The CDR3 DNA sequence: TGTGCCAGCAGTTCCGGACAGATTCGCGGCTACACCTTC. The chain carries TRBV12-3 or TRBV12-4 and TRBJ1-2; the D gene is possibly TRBD1 (6 bases). Trimming pared 4 bases from V and 8 bases from J, leaving 14 bases between. The CDR3 spans 13 residues.

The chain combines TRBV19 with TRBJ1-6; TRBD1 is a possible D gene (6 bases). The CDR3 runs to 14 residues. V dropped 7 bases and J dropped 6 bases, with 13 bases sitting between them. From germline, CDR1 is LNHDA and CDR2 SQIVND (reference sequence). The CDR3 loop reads CASNSGQTNSPLHF. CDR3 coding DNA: TGTGCCAGTAACTCTGGACAGACTAATTCACCCCTCCACTTT.

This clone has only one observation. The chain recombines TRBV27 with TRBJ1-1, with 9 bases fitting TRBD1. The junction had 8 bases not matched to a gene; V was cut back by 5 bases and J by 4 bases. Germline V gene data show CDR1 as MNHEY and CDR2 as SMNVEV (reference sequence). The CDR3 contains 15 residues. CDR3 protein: CASSRRQGDATEAFF. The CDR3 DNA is TGTGCCAGCAGTCGAAGACAGGGGGATGCCACTGAAGCTTTCTTT.

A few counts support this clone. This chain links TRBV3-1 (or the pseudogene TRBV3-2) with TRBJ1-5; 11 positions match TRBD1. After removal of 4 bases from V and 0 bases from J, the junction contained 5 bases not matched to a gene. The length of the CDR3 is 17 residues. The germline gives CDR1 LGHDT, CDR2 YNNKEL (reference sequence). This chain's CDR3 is CASSLGQGDSSNQPQHF. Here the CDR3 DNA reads TGTGCCAGCAGCCTGGGACAGGGGGACAGTAGCAATCAGCCCCAGCATTTT.

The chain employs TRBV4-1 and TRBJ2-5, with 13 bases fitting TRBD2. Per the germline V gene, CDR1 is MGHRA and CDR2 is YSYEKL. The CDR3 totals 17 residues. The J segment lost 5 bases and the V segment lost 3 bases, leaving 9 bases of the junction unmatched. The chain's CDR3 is CASSQGTSGRARETQYF. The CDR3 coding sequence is TGCGCCAGCAGCCAGGGAACTAGCGGGAGGGCCCGGGAGACCCAGTACTTC.

Here the CDR3 DNA reads TGTGCCAGCAGTTTCACAGATGCAACTAATGAAAAACTGTTTTTT. Residues: CASSFTDATNEKLFF. The chain couples TRBV6-5 to TRBJ1-4; D is unresolved. Germline lookup yields CDR1 MNHEY and CDR2 SVGAGI. The CDR3 spans 15 residues. The germline V and J ends were trimmed by 4 bases and 0 bases, with 9 bases remaining between them.